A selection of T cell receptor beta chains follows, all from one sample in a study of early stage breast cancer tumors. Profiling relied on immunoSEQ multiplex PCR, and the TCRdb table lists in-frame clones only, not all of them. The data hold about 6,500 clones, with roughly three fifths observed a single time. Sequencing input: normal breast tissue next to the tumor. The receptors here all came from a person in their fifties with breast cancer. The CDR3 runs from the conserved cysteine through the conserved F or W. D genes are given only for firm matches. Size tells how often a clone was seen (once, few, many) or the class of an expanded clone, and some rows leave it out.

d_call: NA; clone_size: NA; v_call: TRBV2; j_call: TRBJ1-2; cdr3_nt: TGTGCCAGCAGATCGACCGGGACAAATTATGGCTACACCTTC; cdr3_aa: CASRSTGTNYGYTF
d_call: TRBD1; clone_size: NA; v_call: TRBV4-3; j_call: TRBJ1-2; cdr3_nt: TGCGCCAGCAGCCAAGATTTAAGGACAGGAAGGGGCTACACCTTC; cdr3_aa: CASSQDLRTGRGYTF
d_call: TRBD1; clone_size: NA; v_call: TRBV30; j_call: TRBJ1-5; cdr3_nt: TGTGCCGCCACACGGGACAGGGGAGGAAATCAGCCCCAGCATTTT; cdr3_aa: CAATRDRGGNQPQHF
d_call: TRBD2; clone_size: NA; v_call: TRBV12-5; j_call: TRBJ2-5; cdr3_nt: TGTGCTAGTGGTCCCCCCCGCGGGGGGCTGGAGACCCAGTACTTC; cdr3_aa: CASGPPRGGLETQYF
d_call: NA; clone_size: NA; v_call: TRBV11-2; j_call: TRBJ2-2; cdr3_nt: TGTGCCAGCAGCTTAGCGGGACCCCTCACCGGGGAGCTGTTTTTT; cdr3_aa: CASSLAGPLTGELFF
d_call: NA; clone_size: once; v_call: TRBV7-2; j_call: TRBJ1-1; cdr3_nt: TGTGCCAGCAGCTTCCAGGCTATACCGAACACTGAAGCTTTCTTT; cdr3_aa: CASSFQAIPNTEAFF
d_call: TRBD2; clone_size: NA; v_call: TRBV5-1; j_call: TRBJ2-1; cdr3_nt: TGCGCCAGCAACTTGAGGACTAGTGGCGATGAGCAGTTCTTC; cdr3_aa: CASNLRTSGDEQFF
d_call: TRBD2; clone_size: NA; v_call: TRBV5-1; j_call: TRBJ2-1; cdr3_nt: TGCGCCAGCAGCTTTAGCGGGAGCTCCTACAATGAGCAGTTCTTC; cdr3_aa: CASSFSGSSYNEQFF
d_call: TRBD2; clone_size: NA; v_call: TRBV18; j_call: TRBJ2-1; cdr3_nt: TGTGCCAGCTCACCACCGACTAGCGGGGGTGGTAATGAGCAGTTCTTC; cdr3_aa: CASSPPTSGGGNEQFF
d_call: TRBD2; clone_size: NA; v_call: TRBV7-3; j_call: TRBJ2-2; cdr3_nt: TGTGCCAGCAGCTTGCAAGCGGGAGTCGTCACCGGGGAGCTGTTTTTT; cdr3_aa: CASSLQAGVVTGELFF
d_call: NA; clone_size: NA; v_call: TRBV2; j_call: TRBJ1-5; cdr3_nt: TGTGCCAGCAGTGAAGAGGGAGGCCAGCCCCAGCATTTT; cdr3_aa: CASSEEGGQPQHF
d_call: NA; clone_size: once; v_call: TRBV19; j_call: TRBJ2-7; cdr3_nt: TGTGCCAGTAGTATACGGCGGGCCGGGTCCTACGAGCAGTACTTC; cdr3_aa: CASSIRRAGSYEQYF
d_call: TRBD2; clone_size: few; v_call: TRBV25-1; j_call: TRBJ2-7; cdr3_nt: TGTGCCAGCAGTCCCAGAGGGGACTACTACGAGCAGTACTTC; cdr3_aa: CASSPRGDYYEQYF
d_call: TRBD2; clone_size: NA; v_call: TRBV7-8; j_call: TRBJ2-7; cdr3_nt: TGTGCCAGCAGCTTAGAGGCGGGGGGGCAGGTAATCGTCTACGAGCAGTACTTC; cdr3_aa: CASSLEAGGQVIVYEQYF
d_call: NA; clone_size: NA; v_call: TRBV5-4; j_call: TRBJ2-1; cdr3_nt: TGTGCCAGCAGCCAAGATCTCGGCTTTAGCTCCTACAATGAGCAGTTCTTC; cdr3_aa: CASSQDLGFSSYNEQFF
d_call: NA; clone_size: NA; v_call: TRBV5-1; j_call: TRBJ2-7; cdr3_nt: TGCGCCAGCAGCTTGTGGACGGGAAACGAGCAGTACTTC; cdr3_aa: CASSLWTGNEQYF
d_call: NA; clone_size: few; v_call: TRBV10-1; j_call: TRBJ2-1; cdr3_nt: TGCGCCAGCAGTGAGGAGATCGACAGGTACAATGAGCAGTTCTTC; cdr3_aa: CASSEEIDRYNEQFF
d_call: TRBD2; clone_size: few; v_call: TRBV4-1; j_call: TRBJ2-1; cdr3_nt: TGCGCCAGCAGCCAAGATCCTAGCGGGCTCTACAATGAGCAGTTCTTC; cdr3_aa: CASSQDPSGLYNEQFF
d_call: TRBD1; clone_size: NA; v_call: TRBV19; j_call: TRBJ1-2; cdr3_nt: TGTGCCAGTAGTAAGGGGGCGGCGCGTGGCTACACCTTC; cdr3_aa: CASSKGAARGYTF